A selection of T cell receptor beta chains follows, all from one sample in a study of cytomegalovirus exposure and HLA in healthy donors. Assay: immunoSEQ multiplex PCR; the TCRdb copy retains only in-frame clones and omits some. The data show some 160,000 clones, with over 70% seen just once and over 1.5% held by the top ten. Material for sequencing was PBMCs. Every receptor here comes from a woman aged 18-30 years in good health and CMV-seronegative. Both conserved end residues are part of each CDR3. Fields, in order: V gene, D gene, clone size, J gene, CDR3 protein, CDR3 DNA. D genes are given only for firm matches. Not all rows give a size; the values are once, few, many and, for expanded clones, a class.

TRBV6-5	TRBD1	NA	TRBJ1-4	CASSLLGQGFEKLFF	TGTGCCAGCAGTCTACTAGGACAGGGCTTTGAAAAACTGTTTTTT
TRBV29-1	TRBD1	few	TRBJ1-1	CSVATGGIFYTEAFF	TGCAGCGTTGCCACAGGGGGCATCTTTTACACTGAAGCTTTCTTT
TRBV2	NA	NA	TRBJ1-1	CASRKQTALNTEAFF	TGTGCCAGCAGGAAACAAACAGCCCTGAACACTGAAGCTTTCTTT
TRBV7-9	TRBD1	NA	TRBJ1-2	CASSHIGQGEGYTF	TGTGCCAGCAGTCATATCGGACAGGGCGAGGGCTACACCTTC
TRBV7-9	NA	NA	TRBJ2-5	CSSSLGFGWRETQYF	TGTTCCAGCAGCTTAGGGTTTGGGTGGAGGGAGACCCAGTACTTC
TRBV5-4	NA	NA	TRBJ1-1	CASSLDRVLDTEAFF	TGTGCCAGCAGCTTGGACAGGGTCTTAGACACTGAAGCTTTCTTT
TRBV5-4	NA	NA	TRBJ1-2	CASSSPGGATYGYTF	TGTGCCAGCAGCTCCCCGGGAGGGGCTACCTATGGCTACACCTTC
TRBV30	TRBD2	NA	TRBJ2-5	CAWGGGYGETQYF	TGTGCCTGGGGCGGGGGGTATGGGGAGACCCAGTACTTC
TRBV7-9	TRBD1	NA	TRBJ2-3	CSSSSGTGEADTQYF	TGTTCCAGCAGCTCCGGGACAGGGGAGGCAGATACGCAGTATTTT
TRBV28	TRBD1	once	TRBJ2-7	CASSLADGTGGEQYF	TGTGCCAGCAGTTTGGCCGACGGGACAGGGGGCGAGCAGTACTTC
TRBV14	TRBD1	NA	TRBJ2-7	CASLVRDRPYEQYF	TGTGCCAGCCTTGTCCGGGACAGACCCTACGAGCAGTACTTC
TRBV5-5	NA	NA	TRBJ1-5	CASSLGLIVDQPQHF	TGTGCCAGCAGCTTGGGACTGATAGTTGATCAGCCCCAGCATTTT
TRBV27	NA	few	TRBJ1-4	CASSLQGPTNEKLFF	TGTGCCAGCAGTTTACAGGGGCCCACTAATGAAAAACTGTTTTTT
TRBV19	NA	NA	TRBJ2-7	CASSPGNYEQYF	TGTGCCAGTAGTCCGGGAAACTACGAGCAGTACTTC
TRBV27	TRBD1	NA	TRBJ2-2	CASSRTGGNTGELFF	TGTGCCAGCAGTAGGACAGGAGGGAACACCGGGGAGCTGTTTTTT
TRBV27	TRBD1	NA	TRBJ2-7	CASSFGAGQGIYEQYF	TGTGCCAGCAGTTTCGGGGCGGGACAGGGTATTTACGAGCAGTACTTC
TRBV19	NA	once	TRBJ1-4	CAVDSGITTNEKLFF	TGTGCCGTGGACAGCGGAATTACAACTAATGAAAAACTGTTTTTT
TRBV19	NA	NA	TRBJ2-1	CASSIWTADYNEQFF	TGTGCCAGTAGTATTTGGACAGCGGACTACAATGAGCAGTTCTTC
TRBV5-1	TRBD2	NA	TRBJ2-1	CASSTWPSSGEGQFF	TGCGCCAGCAGCACCTGGCCCTCTAGCGGGGAGGGGCAGTTCTTC
TRBV11-2	TRBD2	NA	TRBJ2-1	CASSASPGRGGYNEQFF	TGTGCCAGCAGCGCCTCGCCGGGGCGGGGGGGCTACAATGAGCAGTTCTTC
TRBV27	NA	NA	TRBJ2-3	CASSFYGQDTDTQYF	TGTGCCAGCAGTTTTTACGGACAAGACACAGATACGCAGTATTTT
TRBV27	TRBD2	NA	TRBJ2-7	CASSFRTSGVVGQYF	TGTGCCAGCAGTTTTCGGACTAGCGGGGTAGTGGGGCAGTACTTC
TRBV15	NA	NA	TRBJ1-3	CATSRDPAGNTIYF	TGTGCCACCAGCAGAGATCCAGCGGGAAACACCATATATTTT
TRBV2	TRBD2	NA	TRBJ2-2	CASKGRLADTGELFF	TGTGCCAGCAAGGGGAGACTAGCCGACACCGGGGAGCTGTTTTTT
TRBV2	NA	NA	TRBJ1-6	CASRLDSYNSPLHF	TGTGCCAGCAGGCTGGACAGCTATAATTCACCCCTCCACTTT
TRBV18	NA	once	TRBJ1-1	CASSPQGSPSTEAFF	TGTGCCAGCTCACCACAGGGGTCCCCTTCCACTGAAGCTTTCTTT
TRBV6-1	NA	once	TRBJ1-1	CASSRQENTEAFF	TGTGCCAGCAGCCGACAGGAGAACACTGAAGCTTTCTTT
TRBV28	NA	once	TRBJ2-7	CASSLSPGMYEQYF	TGTGCCAGCAGTTTATCCCCAGGGATGTACGAGCAGTACTTC
TRBV15	NA	NA	TRBJ1-1	CATSRDPVRTGRVNTEAFF	TGTGCCACCAGCAGAGATCCGGTCCGCACAGGGAGGGTGAACACTGAAGCTTTCTTT
TRBV7-9	NA	NA	TRBJ1-1	CASSYTANTEAFF	TGTGCCAGCAGCTACACAGCGAACACTGAAGCTTTCTTT
TRBV4-1	NA	NA	TRBJ1-5	CASSQEMQGSNQPQHF	TGCGCCAGCAGCCAAGAAATGCAGGGCAGCAATCAGCCCCAGCATTTT
TRBV2	NA	NA	TRBJ1-5	CASRGATSNQPQHF	TGTGCCAGCAGGGGAGCAACTAGCAATCAGCCCCAGCATTTT
TRBV14	NA	NA	TRBJ1-2	CASSQVGGHYGYTF	TGTGCCAGCAGCCAAGTCGGAGGGCACTATGGCTACACCTTC
TRBV28	TRBD2	NA	TRBJ2-3	CASSAHSGGEDTQYF	TGTGCCAGCAGCGCACATAGCGGGGGGGAGGATACGCAGTATTTT
TRBV5-6	TRBD1	NA	TRBJ1-1	CASSGGQGSMDTEAFF	TGTGCCAGCAGCGGGGGACAGGGCAGTATGGACACTGAAGCTTTCTTT
TRBV7-9	NA	NA	TRBJ2-3	CASSPPGGAGSTDTQYF	TGTGCCAGCAGCCCGCCCGGGGGTGCGGGAAGCACAGATACGCAGTATTTT
TRBV29-1	TRBD1	NA	TRBJ1-1	CSVDRQGGTEAFF	TGCAGCGTTGATAGGCAGGGGGGCACTGAAGCTTTCTTT
TRBV28	NA	NA	TRBJ2-5	CASRQAGAETQYF	TGTGCCAGCCGCCAGGCGGGGGCAGAGACCCAGTACTTC
TRBV19	NA	NA	TRBJ1-2	CASSIASRGNYGYTF	TGTGCCAGTAGTATCGCTTCAAGAGGGAACTATGGCTACACCTTC
TRBV23-1	TRBD1	NA	TRBJ1-1	CASSRAGGMNTEAFF	TGCGCCAGCAGTCGGGCAGGGGGGATGAACACTGAAGCTTTCTTT
TRBV15	NA	NA	TRBJ2-7	CATSRDKGPREQYF	TGTGCCACCAGCAGAGATAAGGGGCCCAGGGAGCAGTACTTC
TRBV4-1	TRBD1	NA	TRBJ1-2	CASSQAGGYRVNYGYTF	TGCGCCAGCAGCCAAGCAGGGGGCTATAGGGTGAACTATGGCTACACCTTC
TRBV6-5	TRBD1	NA	TRBJ2-7	CASSYHIGQAYEQYF	TGTGCCAGCAGTTACCATATAGGACAGGCTTACGAGCAGTACTTC
TRBV7-3	TRBD1	NA	TRBJ2-1	CASSPPGQGLSNEQFF	TGTGCCAGCAGCCCACCGGGACAGGGGTTGAGTAATGAGCAGTTCTTC
TRBV5-1	TRBD2	NA	TRBJ2-5	CASSSSGGAGETQYF	TGCGCCAGCAGCTCTAGCGGGGGGGCCGGAGAGACCCAGTACTTC
TRBV7-9	TRBD1	NA	TRBJ2-3	CASSFPGTASTDTQYF	TGTGCCAGCAGCTTTCCCGGGACAGCTAGCACAGATACGCAGTATTTT
TRBV11-2	NA	NA	TRBJ1-3	CASSLGRAGNTIYF	TGTGCCAGCAGCTTGGGCAGGGCTGGAAACACCATATATTTT
TRBV28	NA	NA	TRBJ2-7	CASSFGGARYEQYF	TGTGCCAGCAGTTTTGGGGGGGCGCGTTACGAGCAGTACTTC
TRBV18	NA	NA	TRBJ1-1	CASSPRGGDTEAFF	TGTGCCAGCTCACCCCGCGGGGGAGACACTGAAGCTTTCTTT